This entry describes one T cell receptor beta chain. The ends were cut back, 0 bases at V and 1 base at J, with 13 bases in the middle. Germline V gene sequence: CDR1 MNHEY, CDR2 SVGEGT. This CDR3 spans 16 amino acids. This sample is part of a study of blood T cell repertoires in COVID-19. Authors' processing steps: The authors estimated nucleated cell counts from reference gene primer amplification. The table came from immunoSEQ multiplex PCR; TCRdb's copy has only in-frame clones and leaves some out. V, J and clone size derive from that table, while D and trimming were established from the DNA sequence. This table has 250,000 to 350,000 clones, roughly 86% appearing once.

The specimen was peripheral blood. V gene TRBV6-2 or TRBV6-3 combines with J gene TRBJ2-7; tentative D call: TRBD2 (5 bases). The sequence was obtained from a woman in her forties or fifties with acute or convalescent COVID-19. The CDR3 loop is CASSYSKGRGSYEQYF. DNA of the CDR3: TGTGCCAGCAGTTACTCGAAGGGTCGGGGTTCCTACGAGCAGTACTTC.